Sequencing of this T cell receptor beta chain was carried out in a study of T cells after yellow fever vaccination. Study at large: Fractions containing few cells were prepared with SMART-Seq v4 Ultra Low Input. Study-level results: A secondary response was less intense yet reached its peak sooner, at day 5 versus 15. At less than 97% for CD4 and approximately 88% for CD8, most primary-vaccination clones showed up again after the booster.

Germline V gives CDR1 KGHSH, CDR2 LQKENI. V shed 2 bases and J shed 9 bases, with 11 bases lying between them. CDR3 length: 13 amino acids. The table lists this clonotype with many counts. The antigen is not known. A process of 5'RACE template switching, which added a universal primer site and UMIs, was used to make TCR cDNA. TCRdb reprocessed the 5' RACE reads via MiXCR and lists one record per CDR3 protein. The table has under 150,000 distinct CDR3 sequences, 7.7% seen once. The rearrangement uses TRBV18 and TRBJ2-1; D call uncertain. Sequencing was performed on CD4+ T cells sorted from PBMCs, taken 5 days after the yellow fever booster vaccination. The receptor comes from a man between 25 and 39 years old who received the YFV17D yellow fever vaccine. The CDR3, as DNA: TGTGCCAGCTCACCAACCCAAGAGGCTGAGCAGTTCTTC. Its protein is CASSPTQEAEQFF.